The clone carrying this T cell receptor beta chain was detected a few times. The CDR3 is made up of 18 amino acids. V shed 0 bases, J shed 3 bases, and the junction held 11 bases outside the gene matches. Germline V lookup: CDR1 SGHRS, CDR2 YFSETQ. TCRdb fed the RT-PCR reads into MiXCR, producing one record per CDR3 protein. The data show some 880,000 distinct CDR3 sequences, 18% seen once. These data originate in a study of patients and donors after allogeneic stem cell transplantation. The specimen was blood, either unsorted or a sorted T cell fraction (not recorded which). The clonotype comes from a human donor who was either an allogeneic HSCT recipient or a stem cell or donor lymphocyte infusion donor (not recorded which). It is not recorded whose cells these are; they may come from a transplant donor. The genes are TRBV5-1 and TRBJ2-2; 7 bases fit TRBD2. This chain's CDR3 is CASSLGLLAGVHTGELFF. The CDR3 DNA is TGCGCCAGCAGCTTGGGCCTCTTGGCGGGGGTTCACACCGGGGAGCTGTTTTTT.